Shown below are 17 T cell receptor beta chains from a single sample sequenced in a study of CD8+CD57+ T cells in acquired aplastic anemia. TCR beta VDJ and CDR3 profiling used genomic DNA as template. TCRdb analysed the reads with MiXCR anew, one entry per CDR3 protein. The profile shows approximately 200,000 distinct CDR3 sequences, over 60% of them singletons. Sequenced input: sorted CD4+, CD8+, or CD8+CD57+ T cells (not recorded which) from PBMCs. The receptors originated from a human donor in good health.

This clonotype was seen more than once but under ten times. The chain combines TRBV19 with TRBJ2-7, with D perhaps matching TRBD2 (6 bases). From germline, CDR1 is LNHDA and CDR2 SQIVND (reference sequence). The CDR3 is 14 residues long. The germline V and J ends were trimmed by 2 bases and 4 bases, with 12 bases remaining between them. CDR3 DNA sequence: TGTGCCAGTAGTATAACGGGGGTTTCGTACGAGCAGTACTTC. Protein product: CASSITGVSYEQYF. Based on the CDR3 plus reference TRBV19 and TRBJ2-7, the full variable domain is DGGITQSPKYLFRKEGQNVTLSCEQNLNHDAMYWYRQDPGQGLRLIYYSQIVNDFQKGDIAEGYSVSREKKESFPLTVTSAQKNPTAFYLCASSITGVSYEQYFGPGTRLTVT.

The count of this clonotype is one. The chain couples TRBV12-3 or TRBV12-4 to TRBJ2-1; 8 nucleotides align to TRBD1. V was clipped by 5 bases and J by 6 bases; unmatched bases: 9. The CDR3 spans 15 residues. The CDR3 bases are TGTGCCAGCAGTCCAGTCGGACAGGGCGCCAATGAGCAGTTCTTC. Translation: CASSPVGQGANEQFF.

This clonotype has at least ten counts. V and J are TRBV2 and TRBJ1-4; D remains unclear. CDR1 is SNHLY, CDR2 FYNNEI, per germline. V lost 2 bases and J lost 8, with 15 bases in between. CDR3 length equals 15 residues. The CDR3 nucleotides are TGTGCCAGCAGTGAAACCGGGTCCCTGGGGGAAAAACTGTTTTTT. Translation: CASSETGSLGEKLFF.

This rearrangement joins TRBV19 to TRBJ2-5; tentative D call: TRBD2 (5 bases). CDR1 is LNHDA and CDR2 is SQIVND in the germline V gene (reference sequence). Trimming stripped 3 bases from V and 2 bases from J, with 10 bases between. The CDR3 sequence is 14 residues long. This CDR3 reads CASSMLARQETQYF. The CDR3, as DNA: TGTGCCAGTAGTATGCTAGCAAGGCAAGAGACCCAGTACTTC.

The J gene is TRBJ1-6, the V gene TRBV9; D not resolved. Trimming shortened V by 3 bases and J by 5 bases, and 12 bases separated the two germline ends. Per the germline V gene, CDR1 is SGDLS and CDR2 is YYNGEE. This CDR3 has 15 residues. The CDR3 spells CASSAFRDNNSPLHF. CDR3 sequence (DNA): TGTGCCAGCAGCGCCTTCCGGGATAATAATTCACCCCTCCACTTT.

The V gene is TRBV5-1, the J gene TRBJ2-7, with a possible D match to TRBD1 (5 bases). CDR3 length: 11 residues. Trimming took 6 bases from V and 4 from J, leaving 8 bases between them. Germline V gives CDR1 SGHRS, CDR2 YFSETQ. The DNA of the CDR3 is TGCGCCAGCAAGGGGTCATACGAGCAGTACTTC. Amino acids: CASKGSYEQYF.

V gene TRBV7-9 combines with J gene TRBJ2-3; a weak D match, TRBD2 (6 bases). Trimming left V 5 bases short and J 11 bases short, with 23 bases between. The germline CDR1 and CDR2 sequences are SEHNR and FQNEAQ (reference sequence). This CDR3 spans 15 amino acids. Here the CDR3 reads CASSAGPTTYNEQYF. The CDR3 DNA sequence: TGTGCCAGCAGCGCGGGACCGACGACCTACAATGAGCAGTATTTT.

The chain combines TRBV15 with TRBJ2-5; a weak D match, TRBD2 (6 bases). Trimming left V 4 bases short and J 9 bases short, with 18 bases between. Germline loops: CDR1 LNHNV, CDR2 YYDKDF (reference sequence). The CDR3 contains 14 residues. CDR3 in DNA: TGTGCCACCAGCATTGGAGGAGAAGGGGAGGCCCAGTACTTC. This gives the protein CATSIGGEGEAQYF.

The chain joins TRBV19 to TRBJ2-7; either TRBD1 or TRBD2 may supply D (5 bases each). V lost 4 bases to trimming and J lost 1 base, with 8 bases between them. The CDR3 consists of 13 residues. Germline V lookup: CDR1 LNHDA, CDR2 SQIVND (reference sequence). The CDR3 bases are TGTGCCAGTAGTACCGGGACGTCCTACGAGCAGTACTTC. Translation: CASSTGTSYEQYF.

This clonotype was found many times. CDR3 DNA: TGCAGTGCTAGGGAAAGGGGAGCGGGAGGTATCTATGAGCAGTTCTTC. Translated: CSARERGAGGIYEQFF. The chain recombines TRBV20-1 with TRBJ2-1; TRBD2 agrees at 9 bases. V dropped 3 bases and J dropped 8; count of bases not matched to a gene: 14. The CDR3 is made up of 16 amino acids. Germline CDR1 and CDR2: DFQATT and SNEGSKA (reference sequence).

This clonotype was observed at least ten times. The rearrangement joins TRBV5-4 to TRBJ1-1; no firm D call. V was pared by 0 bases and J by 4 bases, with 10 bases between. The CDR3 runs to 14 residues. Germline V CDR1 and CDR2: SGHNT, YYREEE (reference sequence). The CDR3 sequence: CASSLVGSSTEAFF. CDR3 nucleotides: TGTGCCAGCAGCTTGGTCGGCTCCAGCACTGAAGCTTTCTTT.

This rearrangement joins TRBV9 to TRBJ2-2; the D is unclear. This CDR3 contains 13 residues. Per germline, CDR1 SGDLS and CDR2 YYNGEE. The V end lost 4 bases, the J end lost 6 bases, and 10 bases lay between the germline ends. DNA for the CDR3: TGTGCCAGCAGCTTAGTGGAGTCCGGGGAGCTGTTTTTT. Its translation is CASSLVESGELFF.

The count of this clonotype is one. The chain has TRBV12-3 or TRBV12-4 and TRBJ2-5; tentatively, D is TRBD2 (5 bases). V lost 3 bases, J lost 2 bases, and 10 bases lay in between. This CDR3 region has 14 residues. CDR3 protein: CASSLPGIQETQYF. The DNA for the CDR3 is TGTGCCAGCAGTTTGCCCGGGATTCAAGAGACCCAGTACTTC.

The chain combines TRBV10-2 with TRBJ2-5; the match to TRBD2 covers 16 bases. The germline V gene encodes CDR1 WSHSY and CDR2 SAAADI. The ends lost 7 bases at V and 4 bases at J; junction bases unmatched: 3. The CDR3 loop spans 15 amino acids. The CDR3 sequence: CASTGLAGGLETQYF. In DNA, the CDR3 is TGCGCCAGCACGGGACTAGCGGGGGGGTTAGAGACCCAGTACTTC.

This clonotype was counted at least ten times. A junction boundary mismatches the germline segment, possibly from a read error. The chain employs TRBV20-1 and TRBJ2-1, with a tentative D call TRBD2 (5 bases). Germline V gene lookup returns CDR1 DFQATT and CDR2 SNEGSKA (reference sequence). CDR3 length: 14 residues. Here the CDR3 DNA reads TGCAGTGCCAGAGGGCTTCCCGCCGACAATGAGCAGTTCTTC. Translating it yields CSARGLPADNEQFF.

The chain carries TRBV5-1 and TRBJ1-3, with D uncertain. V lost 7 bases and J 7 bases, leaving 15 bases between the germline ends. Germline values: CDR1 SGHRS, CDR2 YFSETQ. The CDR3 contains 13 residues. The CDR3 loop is CASGQDGGNTIYF. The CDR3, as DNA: TGCGCCAGCGGCCAGGACGGTGGCAACACCATATATTTT.

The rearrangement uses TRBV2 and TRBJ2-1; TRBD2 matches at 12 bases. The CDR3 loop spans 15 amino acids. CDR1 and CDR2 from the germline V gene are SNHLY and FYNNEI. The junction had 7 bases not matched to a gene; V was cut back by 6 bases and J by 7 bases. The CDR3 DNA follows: TGTGCCAGCAGCCCGACTAGCGGGAGATCGAATGAGCAGTTCTTC. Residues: CASSPTSGRSNEQFF.